A selection of T cell receptor beta chains follows, all from one sample in a study of prognosis after radiotherapy for stage I lung cancer. TCRdb re-analysed the multiplex PCR reads in MiXCR, keeping a single row per CDR3 protein. The sample yields around 60,000 distinct CDR3 sequences, approximately 25% seen once. The sequences come from PBMCs, collected before or after stereotactic body radiation therapy (not recorded which). The source is a donor aged 50 or older with non-small cell lung cancer. The CDR3 runs from the conserved cysteine through the conserved F or W. Fields, in order: V gene, CDR3 protein.

v_gene: TRBV5-6; CDR3aa: CASSSRAGNQPQHF
v_gene: TRBV9; CDR3aa: CASSVAGTSGVEQYF
v_gene: TRBV25-1; CDR3aa: CASSDNQLAGGDTQYF
v_gene: TRBV3-1; CDR3aa: CASSQGRRITEAFF
v_gene: TRBV12-3/TRBV12-4; CDR3aa: CASSFRWGVTDTQYF
v_gene: TRBV28; CDR3aa: CASTRGLTIYF
v_gene: TRBV6-1; CDR3aa: CASRKTGVYDQYF
v_gene: TRBV27; CDR3aa: CASSLDRPSGANSPLHF
v_gene: TRBV11-2; CDR3aa: CASSLGSNQPQHF
v_gene: TRBV2; CDR3aa: CASSEAEVSGNTIYF
v_gene: TRBV9; CDR3aa: CASSVDIHNEQFF
v_gene: TRBV5-4; CDR3aa: CASSLASGWETQYF
v_gene: TRBV11-3; CDR3aa: CASSPTEETQYF
v_gene: TRBV6-2/TRBV6-3; CDR3aa: CASSYPSGGTSYEQYF
v_gene: TRBV7-9; CDR3aa: CASSRPVSGANVLTF
v_gene: TRBV12-3/TRBV12-4; CDR3aa: CASSLGGAGRGEQFF
v_gene: TRBV11-2; CDR3aa: CASSLAFEQYF
v_gene: TRBV24-1; CDR3aa: CATSDPGQGNTGELFF
v_gene: TRBV7-9; CDR3aa: CASSLKGPRVYGYTF
v_gene: TRBV19; CDR3aa: CASSTTVGASYEQYF
v_gene: TRBV30; CDR3aa: CAWSVLGGPNEKLFF
v_gene: TRBV5-5; CDR3aa: CASSPRGGLPYEQYF
v_gene: TRBV5-1; CDR3aa: CASSPDRGSPGELFF